Following are 17 T cell receptor beta chains from one sample sequenced in a study of blood T cell repertoires in COVID-19. The data were produced by immunoSEQ multiplex PCR, yet TCRdb's version contains in-frame clones alone and is incomplete. This table holds 200,000 to 250,000 clones, approximately 90% found once. Sequencing was carried out using peripheral blood. These receptor sequences come from a man between 60 and 70 years old with COVID-19, enrolled during active disease.

This rearrangement joins TRBV5-1 to TRBJ2-3; maybe TRBD1 (5 bases). The V gene's germline CDR1 is SGHRS and CDR2 YFSETQ. The CDR3 is made up of 13 amino acids. The ends were cut back, 2 bases at V and 4 bases at J, with 8 bases in the middle. CDR3: CASSFVGADTQYF. The DNA of the CDR3 is TGCGCCAGCAGCTTCGTAGGGGCAGATACGCAGTATTTT. The variable domain in full, completed from reference TRBV5-1 and TRBJ2-3, reads KAGVTQTPRYLIKTRGQQVTLSCSPISGHRSVSWYQQTPGQGLQFLFEYFSETQRNKGNFPGRFSGRQFSNSRSEMNVSTLELGDSALYLCASSFVGADTQYFGPGTRLTVL.

CDR3 DNA: TGTGCCAGCTCTCTGAGACAGGGGTTAACTGAAGCTTTCTTT. Translated: CASSLRQGLTEAFF. The V and J genes are TRBV18 and TRBJ1-1; 8 bases map to TRBD1. The CDR3 is 14 residues long. V lost 6 bases, J lost 5 bases, and 8 bases stayed unmatched. CDR1 is KGHSH, CDR2 LQKENI, per germline. The full variable domain, with the rest looked up from reference TRBV18 and TRBJ1-1, is NAGVMQNPRHLVRRRGQEARLRCSPMKGHSHVYWYRQLPEEGLKFMVYLQKENIIDESGMPKERFSAEFPKEGPSILRIQQVVRGDSAAYFCASSLRQGLTEAFFGQGTRLTVV.

For this clone: The same CDR3 can be traced to other DNA sequences in this sample. V is TRBV5-4 and J is TRBJ2-7; the D is unclear. The CDR3 runs 12 residues. The V end lost 0 bases, the J end lost 4 bases, and 5 bases lay between the germline ends. Germline V lookup: CDR1 SGHNT, CDR2 YYREEE (reference sequence). The CDR3, as DNA: TGTGCCAGCAGCTTGGACGGGTACGAGCAGTACTTC. This gives the protein CASSLDGYEQYF.

This sequence joins TRBV6-5 and TRBJ1-2; perhaps TRBD1 as D (5 bases). Trimming cost V 5 bases and J 7 bases, with 14 bases left between them. Germline V CDR1 and CDR2: MNHEY, SVGAGI. This CDR3 has 13 residues. The CDR3 DNA follows: TGTGCCAGCAGTCACCGATCAGGGATTGGCTACACCTTC. Protein: CASSHRSGIGYTF.

This clone was picked up a small number of times. V gene TRBV27 combines with J gene TRBJ1-6; D might be TRBD1 (5 bases). This CDR3 is built from 15 residues. V dropped 2 bases and J dropped 6 bases, with 11 bases sitting between them. Germline values: CDR1 MNHEY, CDR2 SMNVEV (reference sequence). CDR3 DNA sequence: TGTGCCAGCAGTTTAGTAACTCAGGGTAATTCACCCCTCCACTTT. Translation gives CASSLVTQGNSPLHF.

This clone appeared once. This chain connects TRBV9 to TRBJ1-1; 7 nucleotides match TRBD1. The CDR3 consists of 15 residues. Germline assignment: CDR1 SGDLS and CDR2 YYNGEE. Trimming cost V 4 bases and J 0 bases; bases outside gene matches: 6. The CDR3 here is CASSPRQGLNTEAFF. Written as DNA, the CDR3 is TGTGCCAGCAGCCCCCGACAGGGATTGAACACTGAAGCTTTCTTT.

The V and J genes are TRBV4-1 and TRBJ1-2; the match to TRBD1 covers 8 bases. V trimming: 3 bases; J trimming: 3 bases; junction bases outside the gene matches: 3. CDR3 length: 14 amino acids. Germline loops: CDR1 MGHRA, CDR2 YSYEKL. The CDR3 sequence is CASSQGQEYYGYTF. The CDR3 DNA follows: TGCGCCAGCAGCCAGGGACAGGAGTACTATGGCTACACCTTC.

The chain carries TRBV24-1 and TRBJ2-1; possibly TRBD2 for D (6 bases). The germline V gene has CDR1 KGHDR and CDR2 SFDVKD. This CDR3 comprises 15 residues. V was pared by 5 bases and J by 6 bases, with 16 bases between. In DNA, the CDR3 is TGTGCCACCAGTGTGGGAGGAAGTAGCTTCAATGAGCAGTTCTTC. The encoded protein is CATSVGGSSFNEQFF.

The chain's CDR3 is CSASPLRGQVSYEQYF. CDR3 bases: TGCAGTGCTAGTCCCTTGAGGGGACAGGTCTCCTACGAGCAGTACTTC. The chain uses TRBV20-1 and TRBJ2-7; TRBD1 matches 8 bases. The CDR3 length is 16 residues. Germline V lookup: CDR1 DFQATT, CDR2 SNEGSKA (reference sequence). Losses at the gene ends were 3 bases for V and 0 bases for J; bases not matched to a gene: 10.

The rearrangement uses TRBV11-2 and TRBJ2-7, with a weak D call TRBD1 (5 bases). The CDR3 is made up of 13 amino acids. Germline assignment: CDR1 SGHAT and CDR2 FQNNGV. Trimming removed 5 bases at V and 0 bases at J, with 8 bases between. The CDR3 loop reads CASSARVSYEQYF. The CDR3 DNA reads as TGTGCCAGCAGCGCCAGGGTCTCCTACGAGCAGTACTTC.

V is TRBV18 and J is TRBJ2-2; 7 bases are a match to TRBD1. Trimming cost V 5 bases and J 2 bases; bases outside gene matches: 5. In germline, CDR1 is KGHSH, CDR2 LQKENI. This CDR3 comprises 15 residues. The CDR3 sequence is CASSKDRANTGELFF. DNA for the CDR3: TGTGCCAGCTCAAAAGACAGGGCCAACACCGGGGAGCTGTTTTTT.

In this sample, this clone turned up once. V is TRBV6-2 or TRBV6-3 and J is TRBJ2-5; 14 positions agree with TRBD2. Germline-derived CDR1 and CDR2 are MNHEY and SVGEGT. The trim removed 3 bases at V and 6 bases at J, leaving 15 bases unmatched. CDR3 length equals 19 residues. This CDR3 is CASSYLAGLAGDMAKTQYF. For the CDR3, the DNA is TGTGCCAGCAGTTATCTCGCGGGACTAGCGGGAGATATGGCCAAGACCCAGTACTTC.

CDR3 region: CASSLGTGFGETQYF. CDR3 coding DNA: TGCGCCAGCAGCTTGGGGACAGGGTTTGGAGAGACCCAGTACTTC. The chain is built from TRBV5-1 and TRBJ2-5; 8 bases map to TRBD1. The germline V gene encodes CDR1 SGHRS and CDR2 YFSETQ. V gave up 0 bases and J gave up 4 bases; unmatched junction bases: 5. This CDR3 is 15 amino acids long. Drawing the rest from reference TRBV5-1 and TRBJ2-5, the complete variable domain is KAGVTQTPRYLIKTRGQQVTLSCSPISGHRSVSWYQQTPGQGLQFLFEYFSETQRNKGNFPGRFSGRQFSNSRSEMNVSTLELGDSALYLCASSLGTGFGETQYFGPGTRLLVL.

The CDR3 DNA is TGTGCCAGCAGCCAAGAAGGGGAAGCGCATTATAGCAATCAGCCCCAGCATTTT. Its protein is CASSQEGEAHYSNQPQHF. This chain uses TRBV3-1 (or the pseudogene TRBV3-2) with TRBJ1-5; TRBD1 might be the D (5 bases). The germline CDR1 and CDR2 sequences are LGHDT and YNNKEL (reference sequence). V lost 0 bases to trimming and J lost 0 bases, with 15 bases between them. The CDR3 contains 18 residues.

This chain links TRBV11-3 with TRBJ1-3; D is undetermined. V gave up 2 bases and J gave up 5 bases, with 22 bases separating them. Germline CDR1 reads SGHNT; CDR2 reads YENEEA. This CDR3 is 18 amino acids long. CDR3 loop: CASSLSPRPDWVRNTIYF. CDR3 DNA: TGTGCCAGCAGCTTATCTCCCCGCCCCGACTGGGTACGAAACACCATATATTTT.

The chain is built from TRBV4-1 and TRBJ2-3, with D maybe TRBD1 (6 bases). V lost 1 base, J lost 2 bases, and 19 bases lay in between. CDR3 size: 18 residues. Germline values: CDR1 MGHRA, CDR2 YSYEKL. CDR3 sequence (DNA): TGCGCCAGCAGCCAAGGCACCCTGGGGGCTAGGCACACAGATACGCAGTATTTT. It is translated as CASSQGTLGARHTDTQYF.

In this sample, this clone turned up a few times. V usage is TRBV9 and J usage is TRBJ2-3; 15 bases match TRBD2. This CDR3 region has 18 residues. The junction had 6 bases not matched to a gene; V was cut back by 4 bases and J by 0 bases. Germline V lookup: CDR1 SGDLS, CDR2 YYNGEE. The chain's CDR3 is CASSFGLAGGYSTDTQYF. The CDR3 region has the DNA TGTGCCAGCAGCTTCGGACTAGCGGGAGGGTATAGCACAGATACGCAGTATTTT.